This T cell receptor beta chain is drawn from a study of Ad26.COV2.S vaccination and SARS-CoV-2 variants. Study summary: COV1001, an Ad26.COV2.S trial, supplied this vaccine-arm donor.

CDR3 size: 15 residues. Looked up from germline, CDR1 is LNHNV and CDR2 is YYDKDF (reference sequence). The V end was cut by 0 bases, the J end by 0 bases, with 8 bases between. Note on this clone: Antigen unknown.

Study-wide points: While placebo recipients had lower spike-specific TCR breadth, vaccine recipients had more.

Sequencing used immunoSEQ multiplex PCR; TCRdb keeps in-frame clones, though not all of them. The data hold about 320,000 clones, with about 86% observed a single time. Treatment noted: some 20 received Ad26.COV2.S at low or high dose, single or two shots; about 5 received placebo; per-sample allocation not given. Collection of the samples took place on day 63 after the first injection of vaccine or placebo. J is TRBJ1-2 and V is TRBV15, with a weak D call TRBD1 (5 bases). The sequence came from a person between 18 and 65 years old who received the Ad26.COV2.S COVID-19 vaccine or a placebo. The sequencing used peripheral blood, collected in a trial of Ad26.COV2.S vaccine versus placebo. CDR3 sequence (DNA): TGTGCCACCAGCAGAGACAGGGCGGCTAACTATGGCTACACCTTC. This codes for CATSRDRAANYGYTF.